The clone carrying this T cell receptor beta chain was detected only a few times. Its antigen remains unknown. The data stem from a study of identical twins. All donors comprised healthy Caucasians. TCRdb re-derived calls from the 5' RACE reads in MiXCR, one entry per CDR3 protein. In the table there are 450,000 to 600,000 distinct CDR3 sequences, approximately 20% of which are singletons. Per germline, CDR1 MNHEY and CDR2 SVGEGT. The length of the CDR3 is 14 residues. V was cut by 8 bases and J by 0 bases, with 12 bases left in between. Study outcomes and limitations: The analysis was cross-sectional rather than longitudinal within donors. Beta clonotypes that were abundant in cord blood contained fewer insertions, a pattern absent from memory repertoires.

The data were also submitted as part of a second study, on yellow fever vaccine responses in identical twins.

This clonotype originated in a young woman in good health. The gene calls are TRBV6-2 or TRBV6-3 and TRBJ2-3; tentative D call: TRBD2 (5 bases). Sequenced sample: CD4+ T cells sorted from blood. CDR3 bases: TGTGCCAGCTGGGAGCGATCTAGCACAGATACGCAGTATTTT. Translation: CASWERSSTDTQYF.